This T cell receptor (beta chain) was obtained from a study of T cells after yellow fever vaccination. Germline V gene lookup returns CDR1 MNHNS and CDR2 SASEGT. The V end was cut by 6 bases, the J end by 2 bases, with 16 bases between. This CDR3 comprises 15 residues. MiXCR, applied by TCRdb to the 5' RACE reads, yields one record per CDR3 protein. The table includes 45,000 to 60,000 distinct CDR3 sequences, about 6.6% detected once. Whole-study results and caveats: The presence of abundant clonotypes contaminating from the bulk population was possible in FACS-sorted repertoires.

There are many counts of this clonotype. The sample consisted of CD8+ T cells not binding an NS4B(214-222) dextramer, sorted from PBMCs, taken about 41 days after the first yellow fever vaccination. This chain connects TRBV6-1 to TRBJ1-1, with D possibly TRBD1 on 5 matching bases. This sequence originates from a man younger than 30 who received the YFV17D yellow fever vaccine. As DNA, the CDR3 is TGTGCCAGCAGGGCTGGGGGAGGGAGCAACACTGAAGCTTTCTTT. Its translation is CASRAGGGSNTEAFF.